Shown below are 14 T cell receptor beta chains from a single sample sequenced in a study of blood T cell repertoires in COVID-19. The protocol was immunoSEQ multiplex PCR, while the TCRdb copy is restricted to in-frame clones and leaves out a portion. The repertoire consists of approximately 200,000 clones, with just over 85% occurring once and the leading ten covering 4% to 4.5%. Sequenced sample: peripheral blood. The source of these receptors is a man between 45 and 60 years old with acute or convalescent COVID-19.

This chain uses TRBV14 with TRBJ1-2, with 9 positions matching TRBD1. Looked up from germline, CDR1 is SGHDN and CDR2 is FVKESK. The CDR3 is 13 amino acids. Unmatched junction bases numbered 6, after V lost 3 bases and J lost 10 bases. CDR3: CASSHGTGKFYTF. CDR3 coding DNA: TGTGCCAGCAGCCATGGGACAGGGAAATTCTACACCTTC. Using reference TRBV14 and TRBJ1-2 for the parts outside the CDR3, the full variable domain is EAGVTQFPSHSVIEKGQTVTLRCDPISGHDNLYWYRRVMGKEIKFLLHFVKESKQDESGMPNNRFLAERTGGTYSTLKVQPAELEDSGVYFCASSHGTGKFYTFGSGTRLTVV.

The chain uses TRBV28 and TRBJ1-2; 12 bases agree with TRBD1. This CDR3 has 20 amino acids. V was clipped by 3 bases and J by 4 bases; unmatched bases: 18. Germline loops: CDR1 MDHEN, CDR2 SYDVKM. The CDR3 DNA sequence: TGTGCCAGCAGTTTCGGTTTCAGTTCGGGACAGGGGGCCTTCAGCTATGGCTACACCTTC. It yields the protein CASSFGFSSGQGAFSYGYTF.

The chain links TRBV2 to TRBJ2-6; 10 bases match TRBD1. V lost 8 bases and J lost 1; bases outside the gene matches: 5. The CDR3 loop spans 16 amino acids. Germline CDR1 reads SNHLY; CDR2 reads FYNNEI. Written as DNA, the CDR3 is TGTGCCAGCCGGGACAGGGGCCAGTCTGGGGCCAACGTCCTGACTTTC. Residues: CASRDRGQSGANVLTF.

CDR3 sequence: CASSATDTQLAKNIQYF. The DNA for the CDR3 is TGTGCCAGCAGCGCGACAGATACCCAACTAGCCAAAAACATTCAGTACTTC. This chain links TRBV7-9 with TRBJ2-4, with a tentative D call TRBD1 (5 bases). CDR1 is SEHNR, CDR2 FQNEAQ, per germline (reference sequence). Trimming took 5 bases from V and 0 from J, leaving 17 bases between them. The CDR3 extends over 17 amino acids.

The chain joins TRBV11-2 to TRBJ2-7, with TRBD1 as a possible D gene (6 bases). Germline CDR1 is SGHAT and CDR2 is FQNNGV. Trimming removed 4 bases from V and 2 bases from J, with 9 bases in between. The CDR3 contains 13 residues. The DNA for the CDR3 is TGTGCCAGCAGCTCCGGACAGCCCTACGAGCAGTACTTC. This sequence encodes CASSSGQPYEQYF.

The chain employs TRBV6-5 and TRBJ2-1, with 12 bases fitting TRBD2. CDR3 size: 15 residues. Germline V gives CDR1 MNHEY, CDR2 SVGAGI. J gave up 6 bases and V 6 bases, and 6 bases lay outside the gene matches. The CDR3 here is CASRSGLAGFNEQFF. The DNA for the CDR3 is TGTGCCAGCAGATCGGGACTAGCGGGTTTCAATGAGCAGTTCTTC.

V is TRBV5-1 and J is TRBJ2-7; 9 nucleotides line up with TRBD1. CDR1 and CDR2 (germline): SGHRS, YFSETQ. J lost 1 base, V lost 5 bases, and 7 bases had no gene match. This CDR3 comprises 15 residues. The CDR3 DNA follows: TGCGCCAGCAGATCCCCCGGGACAGGGTCCTACGAGCAGTACTTC. It encodes CASRSPGTGSYEQYF.

The chain has TRBV6-5 and TRBJ1-5; D uncertain. CDR1 and CDR2 from the germline V gene are MNHEY and SVGAGI. Between the trimmed V and J ends, which lost 2 bases and 0 bases, there was a span of 8 bases. There are 15 residues in the CDR3. CDR3 in DNA: TGTGCCAGCAGTTACGGGCGCGTTAGCAATCAGCCCCAGCATTTT. It is translated as CASSYGRVSNQPQHF.

The chain couples TRBV30 to TRBJ2-4, with 9 bases aligning to TRBD2. V was pared by 1 base and J by 0 bases, with 4 bases of the junction left unmatched. The germline V gene has CDR1 GTSNPN and CDR2 SVGIG (reference sequence). This CDR3 contains 16 residues. The CDR3 bases are TGTGCCTGGAGTGGGCTAGCGGGATTAGCCAAAAACATTCAGTACTTC. Translated, it gives CAWSGLAGLAKNIQYF.

The V call is TRBV12-3 or TRBV12-4, the J call TRBJ2-1; maybe TRBD1 (5 bases). CDR3 length: 13 amino acids. V was pared by 3 bases and J by 9 bases, with 12 bases between. CDR3 in amino acids: CASSLGRGSEQFF. CDR3 in DNA: TGTGCCAGCAGTTTGGGGCGCGGAAGTGAGCAGTTCTTC.

The J gene is TRBJ1-1, the V gene TRBV19; 7 bases align to TRBD1. Looked up from germline, CDR1 is LNHDA and CDR2 is SQIVND (reference sequence). The ends lost 4 bases at V and 6 bases at J; junction bases unmatched: 8. The length of the CDR3 is 14 residues. CDR3 region: CASSSLGTDPEAFF. The CDR3 coding sequence is TGTGCCAGTAGTAGCCTAGGGACAGACCCTGAAGCTTTCTTT. Full variable domain (outside the CDR3, taken from reference TRBV19 and TRBJ1-1): DGGITQSPKYLFRKEGQNVTLSCEQNLNHDAMYWYRQDPGQGLRLIYYSQIVNDFQKGDIAEGYSVSREKKESFPLTVTSAQKNPTAFYLCASSSLGTDPEAFFGQGTRLTVV.

This clone was found a few times. The V call is TRBV6-2 or TRBV6-3, the J call TRBJ2-7, with D uncertain. The germline V gene has CDR1 MNHEY and CDR2 SVGEGT. The CDR3 contains 11 residues. Trimming stripped 6 bases from V and 6 bases from J, with 9 bases between. CDR3 bases: TGTGCCAGCAGCCCGTCTCTCGAGCAGTACTTC. Protein product: CASSPSLEQYF.

The J gene is TRBJ1-2, the V gene TRBV19; 8 bases line up with TRBD1. The V gene end was trimmed by 6 bases and the J gene end by 7 bases; junction bases not matched to a gene: 10. CDR3 length equals 14 residues. The V gene's germline CDR1 is LNHDA and CDR2 SQIVND (reference sequence). The CDR3 sequence: CASRSADRASGYTF. CDR3 sequence (DNA): TGTGCCAGTAGATCGGCGGACAGGGCGAGTGGCTACACCTTC.

This clone was seen once. This chain joins TRBV18 and TRBJ1-1; D remains unclear. This CDR3 is 15 amino acids long. Germline CDR1 is KGHSH and CDR2 is LQKENI. Trimming removed 5 bases at V and 2 bases at J, with 15 bases between. CDR3: CASSSDRGGNTEAFF. The CDR3 DNA reads as TGTGCCAGCTCATCCGATCGAGGAGGAAACACTGAAGCTTTCTTT.